Listed below are T cell receptor beta chains from one sample, sequenced in a study of blood T cell repertoires in COVID-19. Assay used: immunoSEQ multiplex PCR; TCRdb lists only in-frame clones, some missing. Of around 110,000 clones detected, 75% to 95% appear once; the ten largest clones hold over 1%. The sample comprised peripheral blood. The receptors shown here come from a woman in her thirties with acute or convalescent COVID-19. CDR3s include the opening cysteine and the closing phenylalanine or tryptophan. Each record gives: D gene, V gene, J gene, clone size, CDR3 DNA, CDR3 protein. A D gene is named only where the DNA matches it firmly. Size values are once, few and many counts, or a class for expanded clones, and some rows have none.

NA	TRBV29-1	TRBJ2-7	NA	TGCAGCGTTGAACTAGCCAGTTACGAGCAGTACTTC	CSVELASYEQYF
NA	TRBV11-2	TRBJ2-2	NA	TGTGCCAGCAGCTTCAACACAGGGTCTGGCGGGGAGCTGTTTTTT	CASSFNTGSGGELFF
TRBD1	TRBV5-1	TRBJ1-2	once	TGCGCCAGCAGTCCAGACAGGGGTAATGGCTACACCTTC	CASSPDRGNGYTF
TRBD1	TRBV7-9	TRBJ2-7	NA	TGTGCCAGCAGCTTAGGACAGGGGGCGACCTACGAGCAGTACTTC	CASSLGQGATYEQYF
TRBD1	TRBV10-1	TRBJ2-7	once	TGCGCCAGCAGTCGGGACAGGGGATATCCCTACGAGCAGTACTTC	CASSRDRGYPYEQYF
TRBD2	TRBV3-1/TRBV3-2	TRBJ2-1	NA	TGTGCCAGCAGCCAACCGGGACTAGCGGGGGGGCTCGCCTGGGAGCAGTTCTTC	CASSQPGLAGGLAWEQFF
NA	TRBV2	TRBJ1-3	NA	TGTGCCAGCAGATCGGGTCCTTTCTCTGGAAACACCATATATTTT	CASRSGPFSGNTIYF
NA	TRBV28	TRBJ1-4	NA	TGTGCCAGCAGTAGATTCGGGGCGGGAAATGAAAAACTGTTTTTT	CASSRFGAGNEKLFF
NA	TRBV27	TRBJ2-1	NA	TGTGCCAGCAGTCAGAGACGGACAGCCGACAATGAGCAGTTCTTC	CASSQRRTADNEQFF
NA	TRBV7-6	TRBJ1-6	NA	TGTGCCAGCAGCTTAGATAAAGGGGCAGGTTCACCCCTCCACTTT	CASSLDKGAGSPLHF
NA	TRBV5-6	TRBJ2-2	NA	TGTGCCAGCAGCTTAGGACTTCTGACCGGGGAGCTGTTTTTT	CASSLGLLTGELFF
NA	TRBV7-8	TRBJ1-5	NA	TGTGCCAGCAGCCCTAACAAAGACAGTAGCAATCAGCCCCAGCATTTT	CASSPNKDSSNQPQHF
NA	TRBV7-2	TRBJ1-2	NA	TGTGCCAGCAGCTTAGGTCAGACAGCTAACTATGGCTACACCTTC	CASSLGQTANYGYTF
TRBD1	TRBV7-2	TRBJ2-2	NA	TGTGCCAGCAGCCCCACATGGGACAGTCTATACACCGGGGAGCTGTTTTTT	CASSPTWDSLYTGELFF
TRBD1	TRBV19	TRBJ2-6	NA	TGTGCCAGCTCAGGGGGCGCCTCTGGGGCCAACGTCCTGACTTTC	CASSGGASGANVLTF
TRBD1	TRBV5-1	TRBJ1-1	NA	TGCGCCAGCAGCGTGACAGGGGGCGTTGGCACTGAAGCTTTCTTT	CASSVTGGVGTEAFF
TRBD1	TRBV25-1	TRBJ1-4	NA	TGTGCCTCTCAGGGGGGACAGAGATTAGTGGCGGAAAAACTGTTTTTT	CASQGGQRLVAEKLFF
TRBD1	TRBV19	TRBJ2-7	NA	TGTGCCAGTAGTATGGTTCGGACAGGGTCTTACGAGCAGTACTTC	CASSMVRTGSYEQYF
TRBD1	TRBV5-6	TRBJ1-2	once	TGTGCCAGCAGCTTGGACGGGACAGGGTCAAGCTATGGCTACACCTTC	CASSLDGTGSSYGYTF
NA	TRBV14	TRBJ2-1	NA	TGTGCCAGCAGCCATTACAGGGTGGCTCAGTTCTTC	CASSHYRVAQFF
TRBD1	TRBV7-9	TRBJ1-1	once	TGTGCCAGCAGCTCGACAGGGGGCGGCACTGAAGCTTTCTTT	CASSSTGGGTEAFF
TRBD2	TRBV27	TRBJ2-1	once	TGTGCCAGCAGTTATTCGGGGGGGTACAATGAGCAGTTCTTC	CASSYSGGYNEQFF
NA	TRBV12-3/TRBV12-4	TRBJ2-1	few	TGTGCCAGCAAAAAACCAGGGTCGGGGCAGTTCTTC	CASKKPGSGQFF
TRBD2	TRBV6-4	TRBJ2-3	NA	TGTGCCAGCAGTATTAGCGGGAGTATCCTCGATACGCAGTATTTT	CASSISGSILDTQYF
NA	TRBV5-1	TRBJ2-3	few	TGCGCCAGCAGCTTGGCTGGGGGAGGCCCTAGCACAGATACGCAGTATTTT	CASSLAGGGPSTDTQYF
TRBD1	TRBV27	TRBJ1-1	once	TGTGCCAGCAGGCGACAGGGGACCACTGAAGCTTTCTTT	CASRRQGTTEAFF
TRBD1	TRBV11-2	TRBJ1-6	NA	TGTGCCAGCAGCTTTTGGACAGGCAGATATAATTCACCCCTCCACTTT	CASSFWTGRYNSPLHF
NA	TRBV28	TRBJ1-2	once	TGTGCCAGCAGTTTGCGATGGACAGTTTATGGCTACACCTTC	CASSLRWTVYGYTF